This paragraph reports one TCR beta chain. The target antigen is unknown. This sample is part of a study of T cell responses to AZD1222 COVID-19 vaccine. Study-wide points: Spike-wide vaccine-associated CD4 TCRs dominated at 160-218 and 743-854. The study sampled repertoires only after the peak T cell response. Seropositive AZD1222 recipients at baseline numbered only 5 or 6.

V was pared by 5 bases and J by 0 bases, with 8 bases between. From germline, CDR1 is MDHEN and CDR2 SYDVKM. The CDR3 is 14 amino acids. The method was immunoSEQ multiplex PCR; TCRdb's version includes in-frame clones alone and lacks a portion of them. The sample consists of approximately 150,000 clones, 80% to 90% of them appearing once. The V and J genes are TRBV28 and TRBJ1-3, with D unclear. The receptor's source is an adult in good health. The input for sequencing was peripheral blood, taken on day 0 of AZD1222 vaccination. This CDR3 reads CASSAASSGNTIYF. The CDR3 nucleotides are TGTGCCAGCAGTGCCGCCAGCTCTGGAAACACCATATATTTT.